This T cell receptor (beta chain) was documented in a study of cytomegalovirus exposure and HLA in healthy donors. Regarding the study as a whole: In a later analysis, TCR beta V- and J-gene trimming showed a link to a missense DCLRE1C variant.

Primers: 60 Vbeta forward and 13 Jbeta reverse. Sequencing used immunoSEQ multiplex PCR; TCRdb keeps in-frame clones, though not all of them. Of some 170,000 clones detected, around 75% appear once; the ten largest clones hold approximately 3.1%. CDR3 size: 15 residues. Germline loops: CDR1 MNHNY, CDR2 SVGAGI (reference sequence). With 5 bases removed from V and 0 bases from J, the gap between germline ends came to 8 bases. The sample holds a few counts of this clone. The antigen is undetermined. The sequence was collected from a woman aged 45-60 years in good health and CMV-seropositive. The chain joins TRBV6-6 to TRBJ1-6, with D uncertain. The specimen was PBMCs. The CDR3 here is CASSITISYNSPLHF. The CDR3 region has the DNA TGTGCCAGCAGTATTACAATCTCCTATAATTCACCCCTCCACTTT.